The rows below give T cell receptor beta chains drawn from one sample of a study of blood T cell repertoires in COVID-19. Profiled with immunoSEQ multiplex PCR; TCRdb holds only in-frame clones, not every one. This sample carries roughly 200,000 clones, about four fifths of them seen once, and the ten largest clones take roughly 9.6%. Sequenced: peripheral blood. The receptors shown here come from a woman aged 40 to 50 with COVID-19, enrolled during active disease. Each CDR3 is given with its conserved first and last residue. Fields, in order: CDR3 DNA, CDR3 protein, clone size, D gene, J gene, V gene. D genes are given only for firm matches. Not all rows give a size; the values are once, few, many and, for expanded clones, a class.

CDR3 DNA: TGTGCCAGTAGTATCCTGGGCCTAGCCGATGAGCAGTTCTTC; CDR3 protein: CASSILGLADEQFF; clone size: NA; D gene: NA; J gene: TRBJ2-1; V gene: TRBV19
CDR3 DNA: TGTGCCAGCAGCTTTCTAGACAGGGGCAGCTATGGCTACACCTTC; CDR3 protein: CASSFLDRGSYGYTF; clone size: NA; D gene: TRBD1; J gene: TRBJ1-2; V gene: TRBV7-3
CDR3 DNA: TGTGCCAGCAGCAAAGTGGGACTAGCGGCCTACAATGAGCAGTTCTTC; CDR3 protein: CASSKVGLAAYNEQFF; clone size: NA; D gene: NA; J gene: TRBJ2-1; V gene: TRBV21-1
CDR3 DNA: TGTGCCAGCAGCCCCGCCGGGACAGGTGGTGAAAAACTGTTTTTT; CDR3 protein: CASSPAGTGGEKLFF; clone size: NA; D gene: TRBD1; J gene: TRBJ1-4; V gene: TRBV4-2
CDR3 DNA: TGTGCCAGCAGCTTCCACGGAGGGGAAGACTATGGCTACACCTTC; CDR3 protein: CASSFHGGEDYGYTF; clone size: NA; D gene: NA; J gene: TRBJ1-2; V gene: TRBV27
CDR3 DNA: TGTGCCACCAAAAGAAACCGGGACTTCTACGAGCAGTACTTC; CDR3 protein: CATKRNRDFYEQYF; clone size: NA; D gene: NA; J gene: TRBJ2-7; V gene: TRBV27
CDR3 DNA: TGTGCCAGCAGCTCGAGCGGAGGTGGGTCCAATGAGCAGTTCTTC; CDR3 protein: CASSSSGGGSNEQFF; clone size: NA; D gene: NA; J gene: TRBJ2-1; V gene: TRBV7-3
CDR3 DNA: TGTGCCAGCAAAGCGGGACCCGGCTTGAACACTGAAGCTTTCTTT; CDR3 protein: CASKAGPGLNTEAFF; clone size: NA; D gene: NA; J gene: TRBJ1-1; V gene: TRBV6-5
CDR3 DNA: TGTGCCAGCAGCCACCGAGCGGGGGGCCGGGGAGAGACCCAGTACTTC; CDR3 protein: CASSHRAGGRGETQYF; clone size: NA; D gene: TRBD2; J gene: TRBJ2-5; V gene: TRBV3-1/TRBV3-2
CDR3 DNA: TGTGCTAGCAGCCCTCGGACAGGCGCTGGTAATGAGCAGTTCTTC; CDR3 protein: CASSPRTGAGNEQFF; clone size: NA; D gene: TRBD1; J gene: TRBJ2-1; V gene: TRBV7-7
CDR3 DNA: TGTGCCAGCAGTTGGATGGACAGAAGCAATCAGCCCCAGCATTTT; CDR3 protein: CASSWMDRSNQPQHF; clone size: NA; D gene: NA; J gene: TRBJ1-5; V gene: TRBV6-5
CDR3 DNA: TGTGCCAGCAGTTTAGTGGGCAGTTCGAACACCGGGGAGCTGTTTTTT; CDR3 protein: CASSLVGSSNTGELFF; clone size: NA; D gene: NA; J gene: TRBJ2-2; V gene: TRBV27
CDR3 DNA: TGTGCCAGCAGCCGTCGGCAGGGGGATCTTTCACCCCTCCACTTT; CDR3 protein: CASSRRQGDLSPLHF; clone size: NA; D gene: TRBD1; J gene: TRBJ1-6; V gene: TRBV2
CDR3 DNA: TGTGCCAGCAGCTTAGACACTACCGGGGAACTGTTTTTT; CDR3 protein: CASSLDTTGELFF; clone size: NA; D gene: NA; J gene: TRBJ1-4; V gene: TRBV7-9
CDR3 DNA: TGTGCCAGTAGAGCCCCTGACACAAACACCGGGGAGCTGTTTTTT; CDR3 protein: CASRAPDTNTGELFF; clone size: NA; D gene: NA; J gene: TRBJ2-2; V gene: TRBV25-1
CDR3 DNA: TGTGCCAGCAGCTTGGATCTTTCGGGGAAGAACACCCAGTACTTC; CDR3 protein: CASSLDLSGKNTQYF; clone size: NA; D gene: NA; J gene: TRBJ2-5; V gene: TRBV5-6
CDR3 DNA: TGTGCCAGCAGTGAAGCAGGCGGGGGGTACACTGAAGCTTTCTTT; CDR3 protein: CASSEAGGGYTEAFF; clone size: NA; D gene: NA; J gene: TRBJ1-1; V gene: TRBV6-1
CDR3 DNA: TGTGCCTGGAGTGGAGGAGTAAGAGCGGGGGACTATGATGAGCAGTTCTTC; CDR3 protein: CAWSGGVRAGDYDEQFF; clone size: few; D gene: TRBD2; J gene: TRBJ2-1; V gene: TRBV30
CDR3 DNA: TGTGCCAGCAGCTTAACCCTCAGCGGCAATGAGCAGTTCTTC; CDR3 protein: CASSLTLSGNEQFF; clone size: NA; D gene: NA; J gene: TRBJ2-1; V gene: TRBV7-3
CDR3 DNA: TGTGCCAGCTCAGTGGGCCGCACCCCTAAAAACACTGAAGCTTTCTTT; CDR3 protein: CASSVGRTPKNTEAFF; clone size: NA; D gene: NA; J gene: TRBJ1-1; V gene: TRBV18
CDR3 DNA: TGTGCCAGCTCACCACCCGGGGTGGTCGGCAATCAGCCCCAGCATTTT; CDR3 protein: CASSPPGVVGNQPQHF; clone size: NA; D gene: NA; J gene: TRBJ1-5; V gene: TRBV18
CDR3 DNA: TGTGCCAGCTCACCAAGAGTCCTGAGCTCCTACAATGAGCAGTTCTTC; CDR3 protein: CASSPRVLSSYNEQFF; clone size: once; D gene: NA; J gene: TRBJ2-1; V gene: TRBV18
CDR3 DNA: TGCGCCAGCAGTCAATCGACGGGGGACTATGGCTACACCTTC; CDR3 protein: CASSQSTGDYGYTF; clone size: NA; D gene: NA; J gene: TRBJ1-2; V gene: TRBV23-1
CDR3 DNA: TGTGCCATCAGCTTACTAGCGGGGGGGGAGGCAGATACGCAGTATTTT; CDR3 protein: CAISLLAGGEADTQYF; clone size: few; D gene: TRBD2; J gene: TRBJ2-3; V gene: TRBV10-3
CDR3 DNA: TGTGCCAGCAACTTTGGAGGGGGCGGTTACACCGGGGAGCTGTTTTTT; CDR3 protein: CASNFGGGGYTGELFF; clone size: NA; D gene: NA; J gene: TRBJ2-2; V gene: TRBV11-2
CDR3 DNA: TGCAGCGTCACGAGGGCGCAGGCCGGCACAGATACGCAGTATTTT; CDR3 protein: CSVTRAQAGTDTQYF; clone size: NA; D gene: NA; J gene: TRBJ2-3; V gene: TRBV29-1
CDR3 DNA: TGTGCCAGCAGTGACGGTCCCGGGTCACCAGATACGCAGTATTTT; CDR3 protein: CASSDGPGSPDTQYF; clone size: NA; D gene: NA; J gene: TRBJ2-3; V gene: TRBV6-1
CDR3 DNA: TGTGCCAGCAAAGGCGGGCCTCAAGAGACCCAGTACTTC; CDR3 protein: CASKGGPQETQYF; clone size: once; D gene: NA; J gene: TRBJ2-5; V gene: TRBV7-2
CDR3 DNA: TGTGCCAGCAGTTACTCGGGAGGGGATGCTAACTATGGCTACACCTTC; CDR3 protein: CASSYSGGDANYGYTF; clone size: NA; D gene: NA; J gene: TRBJ1-2; V gene: TRBV6-6
CDR3 DNA: TGTGCCAGCAGTGGAGACAGGGGTCGGCAGTACTTC; CDR3 protein: CASSGDRGRQYF; clone size: NA; D gene: TRBD1; J gene: TRBJ2-7; V gene: TRBV6-6
CDR3 DNA: TGTGCCAGCAGCTTTGGACAGGGATGGTACGAGCAGTACTTC; CDR3 protein: CASSFGQGWYEQYF; clone size: NA; D gene: TRBD1; J gene: TRBJ2-7; V gene: TRBV5-5
CDR3 DNA: TGTGCCAGTAGTACCGTTCTATGGGCCCGCTCTGAAGCTTTCTTT; CDR3 protein: CASSTVLWARSEAFF; clone size: NA; D gene: NA; J gene: TRBJ1-1; V gene: TRBV19
CDR3 DNA: TGTGCCAGTAGTGGGGGGTCAGATACGCAGTATTTT; CDR3 protein: CASSGGSDTQYF; clone size: NA; D gene: NA; J gene: TRBJ2-3; V gene: TRBV19
CDR3 DNA: TGTGCCAGCAGTTACTCTGGGCAGGACCAAGAGACCCAGTACTTC; CDR3 protein: CASSYSGQDQETQYF; clone size: NA; D gene: NA; J gene: TRBJ2-5; V gene: TRBV6-5
CDR3 DNA: TGTGCCAGCAGCTTGGACATCTCTGGAAACACCATATATTTT; CDR3 protein: CASSLDISGNTIYF; clone size: NA; D gene: NA; J gene: TRBJ1-3; V gene: TRBV5-4
CDR3 DNA: TGTGCCAGCAGTTCCTCCGGGGGTTCCTCCTACGAGCAGTACTTC; CDR3 protein: CASSSSGGSSYEQYF; clone size: NA; D gene: NA; J gene: TRBJ2-7; V gene: TRBV28
CDR3 DNA: TGTGCCAGCAGCTTTAGGAGGGTTTACAATGAGCAGTTCTTC; CDR3 protein: CASSFRRVYNEQFF; clone size: NA; D gene: NA; J gene: TRBJ2-1; V gene: TRBV5-6
CDR3 DNA: TGTGCCACCACAAAGGGGGCTTCTTTAGATACGCAGTATTTT; CDR3 protein: CATTKGASLDTQYF; clone size: NA; D gene: TRBD1; J gene: TRBJ2-3; V gene: TRBV18
CDR3 DNA: TGTGCCTGGAGTCGGATGACAGGGGGAGAATTC; CDR3 protein: CAWSRMTGGEF; clone size: NA; D gene: TRBD1; J gene: TRBJ1-2; V gene: TRBV30
CDR3 DNA: TGTGCCAGCAGCGCGGGACAGAGAGATACGCAGTATTTT; CDR3 protein: CASSAGQRDTQYF; clone size: NA; D gene: NA; J gene: TRBJ2-3; V gene: TRBV6-5
CDR3 DNA: TGTGCCTGGAGTGTACGGGGGTACACCGGGGAGCTGTTTTTT; CDR3 protein: CAWSVRGYTGELFF; clone size: NA; D gene: NA; J gene: TRBJ2-2; V gene: TRBV30
CDR3 DNA: TGCGCCAGCAGAGTCGGGGGGGCCGATACGCAGTATTTT; CDR3 protein: CASRVGGADTQYF; clone size: once; D gene: TRBD2; J gene: TRBJ2-3; V gene: TRBV10-2